This TCR beta chain derives from a study of regulatory T cells in long-lasting Graves disease. Study overall: Graves' disease counted as persistent after over 5 years of antithyroid drugs with positive TSH receptor antibodies.

Findings and caveats of the study: TCR diversity in persistent Graves' patients was below that of newly diagnosed ones. Persistent disease showed a preference for TRBV28, TRBJ1-2 and TRBJ2-5.

Construction of the TCR beta libraries employed iRepertoire HTBI primers in conjunction with Arm-PCR of CDR3 regions. TCRdb independently ran MiXCR on the multiplex PCR reads; one entry per CDR3 protein. The repertoire holds more than 650,000 distinct CDR3 sequences, with 30% as singletons. Germline V gene sequence: CDR1 SGHRS, CDR2 YFSETQ. This CDR3 has 16 amino acids. The V segment lost 4 bases and the J segment 4 bases; nucleotides outside the gene matches: 8. This clonotype was recorded a few times. Its specificity is unknown. Documented time point: persistent/refractory GD, antithyroid drugs over 5 years with positive TRAb. Extracted RNA from PBMCs served as the source of the TCR library. EDTA tubes received approximately 9.8 milliliters of drawn peripheral blood.

This rearrangement joins TRBV5-1 to TRBJ2-5, with 12 nucleotides matching TRBD1. This sequence was found in a female donor with Graves disease. The specimen was peripheral blood mononuclear cells (PBMCs), collected when the disease was refractory, from a patient treated with antithyroid drugs. CDR3 nucleotides: TGCGCCAGCAGCCTGATACCGGGACAGGGGGCAGAGACCCAGTACTTC. Protein sequence: CASSLIPGQGAETQYF.